This is a list of T cell receptor beta chains from one sample in a study of blood T cells in healthy people across ages. Via MiXCR, TCRdb re-called the 5' RACE reads, giving one row per CDR3 protein. Of under 2 million distinct CDR3 sequences in the sample, 30% to 40% were seen once. The source material was blood. Source of these receptors: a woman under 40 in good health. CDR3s include the opening cysteine and the closing phenylalanine or tryptophan. A D gene is named only where the DNA matches it firmly. Size is omitted from some rows. Given values are once, few, many or a class for expanded clones.

d_call j_call v_call clone_size cdr3_nt cdr3_aa
TRBD2 TRBJ2-7 TRBV20-1 few TGCAGTGCTAGAGAGCGGGAGCCACCTTACGAGCAGTACTTC CSAREREPPYEQYF
TRBD1 TRBJ2-1 TRBV30 - TGTGCCTGGAGTTCGGGGACAGGGGACTACAATGAGCAGTTCTTC CAWSSGTGDYNEQFF
TRBD2 TRBJ2-7 TRBV13 - TGTGCCAGCAGCTTTGGACTAGCGGGAGCCGAGCAGTACTTC CASSFGLAGAEQYF
TRBD2 TRBJ2-3 TRBV20-1 few TGCAGTGGGACTAGCGGGCCCCCAGATACGCAGTATTTT CSGTSGPPDTQYF
- TRBJ2-7 TRBV21-1 - TGTGCCAGCAGCAAAGTCGAGACACCAGATTCTTCCTACGAGCAGTACTTC CASSKVETPDSSYEQYF
TRBD2 TRBJ2-1 TRBV27 few TGTGCCAGCAGTCCCCCGACTAGCGGGGGGGCGCGCGTTTGGGAGCAGTTCTTC CASSPPTSGGARVWEQFF
TRBD1 TRBJ2-5 TRBV27 many TGTGCCAGCAGTTTAATAGGACAGGGGGCCGGGGAGCAGTACTTC CASSLIGQGAGEQYF
- TRBJ2-3 TRBV15 few TGTGCCACCAGCAGAGTCCTCGGGGCAGATACGCAGTATTTT CATSRVLGADTQYF
- TRBJ2-5 TRBV5-4 - TGTGCCAGCAGCCCATCAGGTGGTATGGAGACCCAGTACTTC CASSPSGGMETQYF
TRBD2 TRBJ2-4 TRBV20-1 - TGCAGTGCTAGAGATTCCCTCAGCGGGAGTTCCATTCAGTACTTC CSARDSLSGSSIQYF
- TRBJ2-1 TRBV29-1 - TGCAGCGTTTCCCCCCAGGGCAATGAGCAGTTCTTC CSVSPQGNEQFF
TRBD2 TRBJ2-1 TRBV7-9 - TGTGCCAGCAGCCCCACATGGGGGCGGGAGGCCTACAATGAGCAGTTCTTC CASSPTWGREAYNEQFF
- TRBJ2-1 TRBV13 - TGTGCCAGCAGCTTGGGGGTTACAGGGCCTGAGCAGTTCTTC CASSLGVTGPEQFF
- TRBJ2-7 TRBV7-9 - TGTGCCAGCAGCTTTTCCGCCCCCTACGAGCAGTACTTC CASSFSAPYEQYF
- TRBJ2-1 TRBV11-2 - TGTGCCAGCAGCTTAGGAGGCGCCTACTCTATCGCAGGGAATGAGCAGTTCTTC CASSLGGAYSIAGNEQFF
TRBD2 TRBJ2-7 TRBV5-1 once TGCGCCAGCAGCAAGAGCGGGAGGTTCCACGAGCAGTACTTC CASSKSGRFHEQYF
- TRBJ1-2 TRBV29-1 many TGCAGCGTTGACCCCGGGGTAGTGGAAGGCTACACCTTC CSVDPGVVEGYTF
- TRBJ2-2 TRBV20-1 few TGCAGTGCTAGAGATCCCGACCCCCGCGGGAACACCGGGGAGCTGTTTTTT CSARDPDPRGNTGELFF
TRBD2 TRBJ2-3 TRBV3-1 many TGTGCCAGCAGGGGACTAGCCAGCACAGATACGCAGTATTTT CASRGLASTDTQYF
TRBD1 TRBJ2-7 TRBV4-1 - TGCGCCAGCAGCCAATTACAGGGGGCTTCGCAGTACTTC CASSQLQGASQYF
TRBD1 TRBJ1-4 TRBV5-1 few TGCGCCAGCAGCAAGCAGGGGGTCCGCGATGAAAAACTGTTTTTT CASSKQGVRDEKLFF
TRBD2 TRBJ2-5 TRBV7-2 many TGTGCCAGCAGCGTACACTCTGCGGGGGGTCAAGAGACCCAGTACTTC CASSVHSAGGQETQYF
- TRBJ2-1 TRBV2 few TGTGCCAGCAGTGAAGACAGGGCGGCCAATGAGCAGTTCTTC CASSEDRAANEQFF
- TRBJ2-7 TRBV12-3/TRBV12-4 many TGTGCCAGCAGTTTGGGCAGGGTCGAGCAGTACTTC CASSLGRVEQYF
TRBD1 TRBJ2-1 TRBV9 few TGTGCCAGCAGCGTAGTCGGGACAGGAGGATCGCGTGAGCAGTTCTTC CASSVVGTGGSREQFF
TRBD2 TRBJ2-3 TRBV4-2 - TGTGCCAGCAGCCAAGCGGGTGGACTAGCGGGGGGAAACACAGATACGCAGTATTTT CASSQAGGLAGGNTDTQYF
- TRBJ2-1 TRBV12-3/TRBV12-4 once TGTGCCAGCGGCTGGCATGAGCAGTTCTTC CASGWHEQFF
- TRBJ2-7 TRBV5-1 many TGCGCCTTCCGCCGGGGGCCCGATTCCTACGAGCAGTACTTC CAFRRGPDSYEQYF
TRBD2 TRBJ2-3 TRBV4-1 many TGCGCCAGCAGCCGGACTATAGCGGGGGGCACAGATACGCAGTATTTT CASSRTIAGGTDTQYF
TRBD2 TRBJ2-3 TRBV2 - TGTGCCAGCAGTGGTTCCAGCGGGATTAACACAGATACGCAGTATTTT CASSGSSGINTDTQYF
- TRBJ2-1 TRBV6-2/TRBV6-3 - TGTGCCAGCAGCCCGGGAGACAACTACAATGAGCAGTTCTTC CASSPGDNYNEQFF
- TRBJ2-7 TRBV29-1 many TGCAGCGTTGAAGATGGTGGCAGGGGTTTATACGAGCAGTACTTC CSVEDGGRGLYEQYF
TRBD1 TRBJ2-7 TRBV4-1 few TGCGCCAGCAGCCAATCCGGGACAGGGGGATCCTACGAGCAGTACTTC CASSQSGTGGSYEQYF
TRBD1 TRBJ1-6 TRBV6-1 - TGTGCCAGCAGTGAACTTGACAGGGCGTCACCCCTCCACTTT CASSELDRASPLHF
- TRBJ2-3 TRBV6-5 - TGTGCCAGCAGCAAGATGTCCAGCACAGATACGCAGTATTTT CASSKMSSTDTQYF
- TRBJ1-1 TRBV18 many TGTGCCAGCAGCCCGGGGATGAACACTGAAGCTTTCTTT CASSPGMNTEAFF
TRBD2 TRBJ2-7 TRBV5-5 few TGTGCCAGCAGCTTTTCCCTAGCGGGACCCGAGCAGTACTTC CASSFSLAGPEQYF
- TRBJ2-5 TRBV5-6 many TGTGCCAGCAGCGAGGGGGGGACCCAGTACTTC CASSEGGTQYF
- TRBJ2-7 TRBV20-1 few TGCAGTGCTAGACCCGGCCAACTAGGCGAGCAGTACTTC CSARPGQLGEQYF
TRBD1 TRBJ2-7 TRBV27 - TGTACCAGCAGTCGCGGAGTTACAGGGGTGAACGAGCAGTACTTC CTSSRGVTGVNEQYF
- TRBJ2-1 TRBV4-1 - TGCGCCAGCAGCCCGAGGCGGCTAGCGAATACTAATGAGCAGTTCTTC CASSPRRLANTNEQFF
- TRBJ1-1 TRBV20-1 - TGCAGTGTAGCCGGGGGTGTTACTGAAGCTTTCTTT CSVAGGVTEAFF
- TRBJ2-2 TRBV11-3 - TGTGCCAGCAGCTTAGATGGATCCGGAACCGGGGAGCTGTTTTTT CASSLDGSGTGELFF
- TRBJ2-4 TRBV7-3 few TGTGCCAGCAGCGGTGAGATCGGGACAATGAACATTCAGTACTTC CASSGEIGTMNIQYF
- TRBJ2-3 TRBV20-1 many TGCAGTGCTAGAGATTATCGCGGCTTCACAGATACGCAGTATTTT CSARDYRGFTDTQYF
- TRBJ2-7 TRBV20-1 - TGCAGTGCCCCCGTCGGGACCTCCTACGAGCAGTACTTC CSAPVGTSYEQYF
- TRBJ1-1 TRBV19 - TGTGCCAGTAGTCGGAGGGCCAGGGGAAACACTGAAGCTTTCTTT CASSRRARGNTEAFF
TRBD2 TRBJ2-4 TRBV28 - TGTGCCAGCACCCCGGGGGGAGGCTGGGACATTCAGTACTTC CASTPGGGWDIQYF
TRBD2 TRBJ2-7 TRBV28 - TGTGCCAGCAGGACGTCGGCTAGCGGAAACTACGAGCAGTACTTC CASRTSASGNYEQYF
- TRBJ2-7 TRBV6-2/TRBV6-3 - TGTGCCAGCAGCTACGGGGGAGCGGAGATCCTCTCCTACGAGCAGTACTTC CASSYGGAEILSYEQYF